Shown below are 28 T cell receptor beta chains from a single sample sequenced in a study of OX40 agonist ivuxolimab in advanced cancers. TCRdb's table, derived via immunoSEQ multiplex PCR, lists solely in-frame clones and lacks some. The table has about 68,000 clones, roughly 82% seen once. This material consisted of CD4+ or CD8+ T cells sorted from blood, taken in a trial of the OX40 agonist ivuxolimab. The receptors originated from an adult with an advanced solid tumor such as melanoma, head and neck, liver or kidney cancer.

This chain links TRBV7-9 with TRBJ2-3; no clear D gene. Germline CDR1 and CDR2: SEHNR and FQNEAQ (reference sequence). With 2 bases removed from V and 6 bases from J, the gap between germline ends came to 9 bases. This CDR3 contains 13 residues. The CDR3 is CASSLILGDTQYF. Written as DNA, the CDR3 is TGTGCCAGCAGCTTAATTCTGGGGGATACGCAGTATTTT.

The chain uses TRBV9 and TRBJ2-3; 8 bases line up with TRBD2. V lost 3 bases and J lost 0; bases outside the gene matches: 15. Germline CDR1 is SGDLS and CDR2 is YYNGEE. The CDR3 consists of 19 residues. This chain's CDR3 is CASSATSHRGGASTDTQYF. The CDR3 DNA is TGTGCCAGCAGCGCCACCTCCCATCGGGGGGGGGCTAGCACAGATACGCAGTATTTT.

This chain connects TRBV11-2 to TRBJ2-7; 7 bases are shared with TRBD2. This CDR3 region has 15 residues. Trimming cost V 5 bases and J 2 bases; bases outside gene matches: 9. Germline V lookup: CDR1 SGHAT, CDR2 FQNNGV. CDR3 DNA sequence: TGTGCCAGCAGCCTAAGGGCGGGAGTAACCTACGAGCAGTACTTC. This gives the protein CASSLRAGVTYEQYF.

V is TRBV19 and J is TRBJ1-1; 8 bases map to TRBD1. After removal of 5 bases from V and 4 bases from J, the junction contained 9 bases not matched to a gene. The germline V gene has CDR1 LNHDA and CDR2 SQIVND (reference sequence). The CDR3 loop spans 15 amino acids. CDR3 sequence (DNA): TGTGCCAGTAGTCCTCGACAGGGGATGGGCACTGAAGCTTTCTTT. As protein: CASSPRQGMGTEAFF. The full variable domain, completed using reference TRBV19 and TRBJ1-1, is DGGITQSPKYLFRKEGQNVTLSCEQNLNHDAMYWYRQDPGQGLRLIYYSQIVNDFQKGDIAEGYSVSREKKESFPLTVTSAQKNPTAFYLCASSPRQGMGTEAFFGQGTRLTVV.

This clone turned up a few times. The gene calls are TRBV2 and TRBJ1-6; 9 bases map to TRBD1. V lost 6 bases and J lost 7; bases outside the gene matches: 7. The germline V gene has CDR1 SNHLY and CDR2 FYNNEI. CDR3 length: 15 residues. CDR3 coding DNA: TGTGCCAGCAGGGACCGGGACAGGGCCAATTCACCCCTCCACTTT. As protein: CASRDRDRANSPLHF.

The chain has TRBV29-1 and TRBJ2-2; D may be TRBD1 (6 bases). Germline lookup yields CDR1 SQVTM and CDR2 ANQGSEA. The CDR3 runs 13 residues. Trimming removed 3 bases from V and 5 bases from J, with 10 bases in between. Written as DNA, the CDR3 is TGCAGCGTTGAGGCCGGGACAACCGGGGAGCTGTTTTTT. Its translation: CSVEAGTTGELFF.

The CDR3 DNA is TGTGCCAGCAGTTACACGCCTCAGACAGGGTACTATGGCTACACCTTC. Residues: CASSYTPQTGYYGYTF. The chain links TRBV6-5 to TRBJ1-2, with 7 bases identical to TRBD1. Germline V CDR1 and CDR2: MNHEY, SVGAGI. The CDR3 spans 16 residues. The ends lost 2 bases at V and 3 bases at J; junction bases unmatched: 9.

In this sample, this clone turned up a few times. The chain combines TRBV7-9 with TRBJ1-6; a possible D gene is TRBD1 (5 bases). The CDR3 has 15 residues. The V and J ends lost 1 base and 8 bases respectively, with 12 bases between them. From germline, CDR1 is SEHNR and CDR2 FQNEAQ (reference sequence). DNA for the CDR3: TGTGCCAGCAGCTTAGGCTCAGGGAGGTATTCACCCCTCCACTTT. Translated: CASSLGSGRYSPLHF.

This clone showed up just once. The chain combines TRBV5-4 with TRBJ2-5; 9 bases agree with TRBD1. There are 15 residues in the CDR3. Germline CDR1 is SGHNT and CDR2 is YYREEE (reference sequence). Trimming took 4 bases from V and 4 from J; bases not matched to a gene: 8. CDR3 nucleotide sequence: TGTGCCAGCAGCGTCCGGGACAGGGTTTCAGAGACCCAGTACTTC. Translation gives CASSVRDRVSETQYF.

V usage is TRBV5-4 and J usage is TRBJ1-1, with D maybe TRBD1 (6 bases). This CDR3 region has 14 residues. Germline assignment: CDR1 SGHNT and CDR2 YYREEE (reference sequence). Deletions cut 9 bases from V and 1 base from J, with 16 bases between. CDR3 DNA: TGTGCCACAATACTACAGGGAGGGAACACTGAAGCTTTCTTT. Residues: CATILQGGNTEAFF.

The genes are TRBV5-1 and TRBJ1-6; 9 bases align to TRBD1. This CDR3 spans 14 amino acids. Germline assignment: CDR1 SGHRS and CDR2 YFSETQ. J was trimmed by 7 bases and V by 4 bases; bases with no gene match: 3. The CDR3 is CASSAGQGNSPLHF. The DNA for the CDR3 is TGCGCCAGCAGCGCGGGACAGGGAAATTCACCCCTCCACTTT.

This clone appeared a few times. CDR3 nucleotide sequence: TGTGCCAGCAGCTTAGTAGGGGCAGGGGAGGGAGAGACCCAGTACTTC. It translates to CASSLVGAGEGETQYF. This chain links TRBV7-3 with TRBJ2-5, with a tentative D call TRBD2 (7 bases). CDR1 and CDR2 from the germline V gene are SGHTA and FQGTGA. The V and J ends lost 2 bases and 4 bases respectively, with 17 bases between them. The CDR3 sequence is 16 residues long.

The chain has TRBV2 and TRBJ2-1; D remains ambiguous. Germline CDR1 reads SNHLY; CDR2 reads FYNNEI. The CDR3 covers 14 residues. Deletions cut 4 bases from V and 1 base from J, with 8 bases between. CDR3 sequence: CASSVTASYNEQFF. In DNA, the CDR3 is TGTGCCAGCAGTGTTACTGCTTCCTACAATGAGCAGTTCTTC.

The V and J genes are TRBV21-1 and TRBJ2-5; TRBD1, the table's D call, lacks a check against the DNA. TRBV21-1 is described as a pseudogene. The CDR3 is 14 amino acids. The CDR3 DNA sequence: TGTGCCAGCAGCAAAGCAGACAGCAAAGAGACCCAGTACTTC. It translates to CASSKADSKETQYF.

CDR3 nucleotides: TGTGCCACCAGCAGTCCTACAGGGAACACTGAAGCTTTCTTT. As protein: CATSSPTGNTEAFF. The chain combines TRBV15 with TRBJ1-1; D is perhaps TRBD1 (5 bases). The CDR3 runs 14 residues. Trimming left V 3 bases short and J 1 base short, with 9 bases between. From germline, CDR1 is LNHNV and CDR2 YYDKDF (reference sequence).

CDR3 bases: TGTGCCAGCAGCTTAGTAAGCGGCACCATATATTTT. Amino acid sequence: CASSLVSGTIYF. The J gene is TRBJ1-3, the V gene TRBV7-8; no definite D call. CDR3 length equals 12 residues. Trimming left V 1 base short and J 9 bases short, with 7 bases between. CDR1 SGHVS and CDR2 FQNEAQ come from the germline V gene.

The CDR3 DNA follows: TGTGCCAGCAGTTACTCTCGGGGAAACTATGGCTACACCTTC. Amino acids: CASSYSRGNYGYTF. The chain has TRBV6-6 and TRBJ1-2; D unresolved. V lost 0 bases and J lost 2, with 7 bases in between. The length of the CDR3 is 14 residues. Germline CDR1 is MNHNY and CDR2 is SVGAGI (reference sequence).

The V call is TRBV5-1, the J call TRBJ2-7; 9 bases map to TRBD2. Germline V gives CDR1 SGHRS, CDR2 YFSETQ. Losses at the gene ends were 0 bases for V and 3 bases for J; bases not matched to a gene: 4. The CDR3 is 15 residues long. This CDR3 is CASSLAPTSGYEQYF. CDR3 DNA: TGCGCCAGCAGCTTGGCCCCGACTAGCGGCTACGAGCAGTACTTC. The complete variable domain, with remaining parts taken from reference TRBV5-1 and TRBJ2-7, reads KAGVTQTPRYLIKTRGQQVTLSCSPISGHRSVSWYQQTPGQGLQFLFEYFSETQRNKGNFPGRFSGRQFSNSRSEMNVSTLELGDSALYLCASSLAPTSGYEQYFGPGTRLTVT.

The chain is built from TRBV19 and TRBJ2-7; 8 nucleotides line up with TRBD1. CDR3 length: 13 amino acids. The trim removed 10 bases at V and 5 bases at J, leaving 10 bases unmatched. CDR1 is LNHDA and CDR2 is SQIVND in the germline V gene (reference sequence). The DNA of the CDR3 is TGTGCCACTTCCAGGGGGCGCGAAGACGAGCAGTACTTC. Its translation is CATSRGREDEQYF.

This rearrangement joins TRBV30 to TRBJ2-7; D possibly corresponds to TRBD1 (6 bases). The CDR3 consists of 14 residues. Germline CDR1 GTSNPN, CDR2 SVGIG (reference sequence). V dropped 5 bases and J dropped 6 bases, with 20 bases sitting between them. In DNA, the CDR3 is TGTGCCTGGGTCACCCCGGGACAAGAGGGCGAGCAGTACTTC. This translates into CAWVTPGQEGEQYF.

V usage is TRBV9 and J usage is TRBJ2-3; TRBD1 is a possible D gene (7 bases). Germline CDR1 reads SGDLS; CDR2 reads YYNGEE. The CDR3 has 18 residues. V lost 0 bases and J lost 0, with 17 bases in between. CDR3 DNA: TGTGCCAGCAGCGTAGGGGACTCGACAGGGACTAGCACAGATACGCAGTATTTT. Its translation is CASSVGDSTGTSTDTQYF.

This sequence joins TRBV4-3 and TRBJ2-1; TRBD2 might be the D (6 bases). Germline values: CDR1 LGHNA, CDR2 YSLEER. Trimming shortened V by 4 bases and J by 0 bases, and 16 bases separated the two germline ends. This CDR3 has 17 amino acids. The CDR3 sequence is CASSRAGRGGSYNEQFF. The DNA of the CDR3 is TGCGCCAGCAGCCGCGCTGGGCGGGGAGGCTCCTACAATGAGCAGTTCTTC.

The V gene is TRBV15, the J gene TRBJ2-1; the D gene could be TRBD1 or TRBD2 (5 bases each). The CDR3 length is 14 residues. Germline V gives CDR1 LNHNV, CDR2 YYDKDF (reference sequence). V dropped 7 bases and J dropped 3 bases, with 13 bases sitting between them. The chain's CDR3 is CATKPGTDYNEQFF. The CDR3 DNA reads as TGTGCCACCAAGCCCGGGACGGACTACAATGAGCAGTTCTTC.

The V call is TRBV11-3, the J call TRBJ2-7; perhaps TRBD1 as D (5 bases). This CDR3 region has 13 residues. Germline CDR1 and CDR2: SGHNT and YENEEA. With 5 bases removed from V and 8 bases from J, the gap between germline ends came to 16 bases. The CDR3 DNA reads as TGTGCCAGCAGCCCCTCCTGGGGCGGCCAGCAGTACTTC. Amino acids: CASSPSWGGQQYF. Variable domain in full (rest from reference TRBV11-3 and TRBJ2-7): EAGVVQSPRYKIIEKKQPVAFWCNPISGHNTLYWYLQNLGQGPELLIRYENEEAVDDSQLPKDRFSAERLKGVDSTLKIQPAELGDSAVYLCASSPSWGGQQYFGPGTRLTVT.

This chain joins TRBV9 and TRBJ2-5, with 8 bases lining up with TRBD2. The ends lost 4 bases at V and 5 bases at J; junction bases unmatched: 1. The CDR3 contains 12 residues. Looked up from germline, CDR1 is SGDLS and CDR2 is YYNGEE. CDR3 bases: TGTGCCAGCAGCCCGGGAGGGGAGACCCAGTACTTC. Residues: CASSPGGETQYF.

The chain uses TRBV5-4 and TRBJ2-1; no reliable D call. The CDR3 runs 15 residues. Deletions cut 5 bases from V and 1 base from J, with 13 bases between. Germline V gene sequence: CDR1 SGHNT, CDR2 YYREEE (reference sequence). As DNA, the CDR3 is TGTGCCAGCAGTCCGAGGAGCGCATCCTACAATGAGCAGTTCTTC. It codes for CASSPRSASYNEQFF.

V usage is TRBV30 and J usage is TRBJ2-2; TRBD2 matches at 10 bases. With V trimmed by 2 bases and J by 1 base, 4 bases remained unmatched. CDR3 size: 16 residues. The V gene's germline CDR1 is GTSNPN and CDR2 SVGIG (reference sequence). The CDR3 DNA reads TGTGCCTGGAGTAGGTGGACTAGCGGGAACACCGGGGAGCTGTTTTTT. Protein product: CAWSRWTSGNTGELFF.

The chain combines TRBV7-2 with TRBJ2-1; tentative D call: TRBD2 (5 bases). CDR3 length: 13 residues. Germline CDR1 and CDR2: SGHTA and FQGNSA. Trimming took 4 bases from V and 6 from J, leaving 10 bases between them. The CDR3 spells CASSSFGGNEQFF. The CDR3 region has the DNA TGTGCCAGCAGCTCCTTTGGAGGCAATGAGCAGTTCTTC.